This TCR beta chain was identified in a study of blood T cell repertoires in COVID-19 (dated by TCRdb to the early 2020s). About the full investigation: Samples covering the acute and convalescent phases of COVID-19 were provided by collaborators in the United States, Italy and Spain. The samples were drawn from the first 160 participants of the ongoing ImmuneRACE study and from over 950 subjects provided by 6 global collaborators. The repertoires were made available in a free public database intended to serve as a resource for research on the immune response to SARS-CoV-2. Deeply sampled blood TCRbeta repertoires from subjects exposed to, actively infected with, or recovered from COVID-19 were included in the dataset. The sample metadata nearly always contained a de-identified subject ID, COVID-19 status, age in years and sex. The material from the prospective study consisted of cDNA or gDNA derived from T cells, B-cell-depleted T cells, or PBMCs. Where available, HLA class I and class II types were obtained from metadata supplied by the sample provider rather than from assay-based typing.

TCRbeta CDR3 regions were amplified from genomic DNA by means of the immunoSEQ Assay, a bias-controlled multiplex PCR. The study's own analysis went as follows. Nucleated cell counts per sample were estimated from amplification of reference gene primers within the assay. To quantify the absolute abundance of each unique TCRbeta CDR3 rearrangement, sequence reads were collapsed and filtered. For each sample, productive Simpson clonality was calculated as the square root of Simpson's diversity index across productive rearrangements. Drawn from immuneACCESS, this table holds only the in-frame rearrangements with V and J called that TCRdb kept. Clones are partly lost; checked studies trace under half to an unresolved V gene and leave the rest unexplained. Clone size and V and J calls were adopted from that table, with D and trimming inferred from the DNA. Within this sample are 140,000 to 150,000 clones, with around 89% of them counted one time only. The ten top clones hold approximately 1.2% of the sample.

Enrolling through a virtual design, the prospective study's participants ranged in age from roughly 18 to 89 years and lived across around 25 United States geographic areas. To assign participants to cohorts, the prospective study relied on clinical history that participants themselves reported in a screening survey and a study questionnaire. In the prospective study, mobile phlebotomists collected whole blood, serum and a nasopharyngeal or oropharyngeal swab from each participant. Participants in the prospective study had the option to provide additional blood draws and questionnaires over a roughly 2-month period. Before DNA extraction, blood samples from the prospective study were shipped at room temperature or frozen. The germline V gene gives CDR1 as SGHTA and CDR2 as FQGTGA. CDR3 length: 15 amino acids, cysteine to phenylalanine. Of the read, only the CDR3 DNA is kept; its 45 bases are in frame from base 1. V is pared back by 1 base and J by 0 bases, with 10 bases lying between the germline termini.

In regard to this clone: The clone's antigen remains unknown. The record has no base qualities; no much larger clone is one base away.

Findings and caveats that apply to the study as a whole: The quantity of clinical and demographic metadata differed by source and by participant and was supplied without curation.

Sequences were obtained from PBMCs or T cells enriched from blood (not recorded which). The receptor chain draws on TRBV7-3 and TRBJ2-7; the D gene cannot be named for sure. The sequence was collected from a woman in her 30s with acute COVID-19. The nucleotides read TGTGCCAGCAGCTTAAGGTCTATTAGCTCCTACGAGCAGTACTTC. It codes for CASSLRSISSYEQYF.